A selection of T cell receptor beta chains follows, all from one sample in a study of T-cell memory formation after mild COVID-19. MiXCR was run by TCRdb on the 5' RACE reads, yielding one entry per CDR3 protein. Among about 360,000 distinct CDR3 sequences listed, approximately 15% were seen once. The sample taken for sequencing was PBMCs or a T cell subset sorted from them (not recorded which). These receptors all come from a man aged 18-30 years who had mild COVID-19 (a few samples of this study predate the infection). Cell type and time point are not known. The CDR3 runs from the conserved cysteine through the conserved F or W. The order of the fields is CDR3 protein, clone size, V gene, D gene. A D gene is named only where the DNA matches it firmly. A row's size may be missing; if present it is once, few, many or a size class.

CASQDGYNEQFF,.,TRBV9,.
CSARTRMNTEAFF,few,TRBV20-1,.
CASSPGVSDYEQYF,few,TRBV18,.
CAWSIAGATRRTGELFF,.,TRBV30,TRBD2
CSVRSHLITYNEQFF,.,TRBV29-1,.
CASSYYRGGGETQYF,.,TRBV6-2/TRBV6-3,.
CASSFSGSSNQPQHF,few,TRBV27,.
CASSFDLWAREQYF,few,TRBV5-5,.
CASSLRVLTTQYF,few,TRBV11-2,.
CASSPTGDGYTF,many,TRBV6-6,TRBD1
CASSPLRDRNEKLFF,.,TRBV28,TRBD1
CASSRLAGGPEFSPDTQYF,few,TRBV6-5,TRBD2
CASKGHRETQYF,few,TRBV7-2,.
CASSLDRTSTDTQYF,few,TRBV5-4,.
CASSLGWDGANYGYTF,.,TRBV5-1,.
CASSLYASTNYGYTF,few,TRBV28,.
CSVESNTEAFF,.,TRBV29-1,.
CASTMDRRGTDTQYF,few,TRBV25-1,TRBD1
CASSLDTPGNTIYF,.,TRBV5-5,.
CASRPGHNPSYEQYF,few,TRBV4-3,.
CSARQGRYTGELFF,few,TRBV20-1,.
CASRPTGQETQYF,.,TRBV6-6,.
CASSLGDMSDTQYF,few,TRBV5-1,.
CSARDPGQGIHGELFF,many,TRBV20-1,TRBD1
CASSAGWGGELFF,.,TRBV12-3/TRBV12-4,.
CASSPTSGGIDTQYF,.,TRBV5-1,TRBD2
CASSYYPGGDYGYTF,.,TRBV6-5,TRBD1
CAISQTGYEGINYGYTF,.,TRBV10-3,.
CASSQDLRTDTQYF,few,TRBV3-1,.
CASSFNRVSEAFF,.,TRBV7-3,.
CASSITTGTYRSYGYTF,many,TRBV6-5,TRBD1
CASSNFHMNTEAFF,.,TRBV12-3/TRBV12-4,.
CASSVRGSEKLFF,.,TRBV10-2,.